This passage covers 17 T cell receptor beta chains from one sample sequenced in a study of PD-L1 blockade in urothelial cancer. The sample's time point: pretreatment peripheral blood. Using immunoSEQ multiplex PCR, the repertoire was profiled, and TCRdb retains in-frame clones only, with some absent. Among under 70,000 clones listed, about 81% were seen once. Here the sequenced sample was PBMCs, taken around atezolizumab (anti-PD-L1) treatment. These receptors all come from a man in his 70s with urothelial cancer.

The V and J genes are TRBV11-2 and TRBJ2-1, with TRBD2 matching 7 bases. V was pared by 5 bases and J by 5 bases, with 12 bases of the junction left unmatched. The germline gives CDR1 SGHAT, CDR2 FQNNGV. The CDR3 runs 16 residues. CDR3 protein: CASSLRTSPINNEQFF. Here the CDR3 DNA reads TGTGCCAGCAGCCTACGGACTAGTCCAATTAACAATGAGCAGTTCTTC.

CDR3 protein: CASSPLRGRGTEAFF. CDR3 nucleotides: TGTGCCAGCAGCCCTCTGAGGGGGAGGGGCACTGAAGCTTTCTTT. The V gene is TRBV14, the J gene TRBJ1-1; D may be TRBD1 (6 bases). Trimming took 4 bases from V and 4 from J, leaving 16 bases between them. Germline assignment: CDR1 SGHDN and CDR2 FVKESK. The CDR3 consists of 15 residues.

The chain employs TRBV9 and TRBJ2-6; 7 bases line up with TRBD2. J lost 2 bases, V lost 0 bases, and 5 bases had no gene match. There are 17 residues in the CDR3. Germline V CDR1 and CDR2: SGDLS, YYNGEE. The CDR3 here is CASSVAGGGAGANVLTF. CDR3 bases: TGTGCCAGCAGCGTAGCTGGGGGAGGGGCTGGGGCCAACGTCCTGACTTTC.

CDR3 residues: CSVFGDEQFF. The CDR3 nucleotides are TGCAGCGTTTTCGGGGATGAGCAGTTCTTC. The chain is built from TRBV29-1 and TRBJ2-1, with a possible D match to TRBD2 (5 bases). Trimming shortened V by 5 bases and J by 8 bases, and 7 bases separated the two germline ends. Looked up from germline, CDR1 is SQVTM and CDR2 is ANQGSEA. The CDR3 contains 10 residues.

V is TRBV4-1 and J is TRBJ2-6, with 8 bases aligning to TRBD1. This CDR3 region has 20 residues. V shed 0 bases and J 2 bases; nucleotides not matched to a gene: 12. Germline CDR1 and CDR2: MGHRA and YSYEKL. The CDR3, as DNA: TGCGCCAGCAGCCAAGATGTGAGGGGGACAGGACGGACTGGGGCCAACGTCCTGACTTTC. As protein: CASSQDVRGTGRTGANVLTF.

The genes are TRBV29-1 and TRBJ2-1, with D possibly being TRBD2 (6 bases). Germline V gene data show CDR1 as SQVTM and CDR2 as ANQGSEA. The CDR3 runs to 20 residues. V shed 4 bases and J shed 10 bases, with 38 bases lying between them. The CDR3 sequence: CSVARPQMVSGDDYSIEQFF. CDR3 DNA sequence: TGCAGCGTTGCCCGACCGCAGATGGTGTCGGGAGATGATTATAGTATAGAGCAGTTCTTC.

The chain employs TRBV7-9 and TRBJ2-2; the match to TRBD2 covers 8 bases. The CDR3 length is 13 residues. V was clipped by 4 bases and J by 8 bases; unmatched bases: 3. Germline CDR1 and CDR2: SEHNR and FQNEAQ (reference sequence). This CDR3 reads CASSSRGAGELFF. The CDR3 DNA is TGTGCCAGCAGCTCGCGGGGGGCAGGGGAGCTGTTTTTT. The variable domain in full, with the rest retrieved from reference TRBV7-9 and TRBJ2-2, is DTGVSQNPRHKITKRGQNVTFRCDPISEHNRLYWYRQTLGQGPEFLTYFQNEAQLEKSRLLSDRFSAERPKGSFSTLEIQRTEQGDSAMYLCASSSRGAGELFFGEGSRLTVL.

The table lists this clone with a few counts. This rearrangement joins TRBV15 to TRBJ1-5, with D unclear. Germline lookup yields CDR1 LNHNV and CDR2 YYDKDF (reference sequence). The CDR3 is 13 amino acids. Between the trimmed V and J ends, which lost 2 bases and 9 bases, there was a span of 11 bases. CDR3 in DNA: TGTGCCACCAGCAGACCCGGAGCCTCGCCCCAGCATTTT. As protein: CATSRPGASPQHF.

The V gene is TRBV4-1, the J gene TRBJ2-7; D is perhaps TRBD1 (6 bases). CDR3 length: 13 amino acids. The germline gives CDR1 MGHRA, CDR2 YSYEKL. V was pared by 1 base and J by 11 bases, with 15 bases between. CDR3 coding DNA: TGCGCCAGCAGCCAAGCAGGGGCCGTGGTAAAGTACTTC. Translating gives CASSQAGAVVKYF.

J is TRBJ2-1 and V is TRBV9; 9 positions match TRBD2. Germline assignment: CDR1 SGDLS and CDR2 YYNGEE. This CDR3 is 16 amino acids long. V shed 4 bases, J shed 7 bases, and the junction held 12 bases outside the gene matches. CDR3 protein: CASSPTRGSGSNEQFF. The CDR3 nucleotides read TGTGCCAGCAGCCCAACCCGGGGTAGCGGGAGTAATGAGCAGTTCTTC.

V gene TRBV4-3 combines with J gene TRBJ1-1; D gene ambiguous. Trimming left V 0 bases short and J 2 bases short, with 10 bases between. Germline V lookup: CDR1 LGHNA, CDR2 YSLEER. CDR3 length: 15 residues. The CDR3 protein is CASSQDVGINTEAFF. The CDR3 DNA follows: TGCGCCAGCAGCCAAGATGTTGGCATCAACACTGAAGCTTTCTTT.

This chain connects TRBV18 to TRBJ1-1; 8 nucleotides align to TRBD1. With V trimmed by 10 bases and J by 3 bases, 10 bases remained unmatched. Germline CDR1 KGHSH, CDR2 LQKENI. CDR3 length: 14 amino acids. The chain's CDR3 is CATVSGGLDTEAFF. The DNA of the CDR3 is TGTGCCACTGTCTCAGGGGGCTTGGACACTGAAGCTTTCTTT.

V and J are TRBV11-2 and TRBJ1-2; possible D gene TRBD1, 5 bases. The CDR3 consists of 13 residues. Germline V lookup: CDR1 SGHAT, CDR2 FQNNGV. The V end was cut by 7 bases, the J end by 4 bases, with 13 bases between. The CDR3 sequence is CASTSGSVYGYTF. In DNA form, the CDR3 reads TGTGCCAGCACTTCAGGGTCCGTCTATGGCTACACCTTC.

The V gene is TRBV9, the J gene TRBJ1-5, with D perhaps matching TRBD1 (6 bases). The germline V gene encodes CDR1 SGDLS and CDR2 YYNGEE. V lost 3 bases and J lost 5, with 12 bases in between. This CDR3 is built from 14 residues. The CDR3 DNA is TGTGCCAGCAGCGGAGGACAGTCGCATCAGCCCCAGCATTTT. It translates to CASSGGQSHQPQHF.

The V and J genes are TRBV2 and TRBJ2-7, with 9 nucleotides matching TRBD1. This CDR3 contains 14 residues. Germline CDR1 reads SNHLY; CDR2 reads FYNNEI. The ends lost 6 bases at V and 4 bases at J; junction bases unmatched: 7. This CDR3 reads CASSGTGRNYEQYF. The CDR3 DNA reads TGTGCCAGCAGCGGGACAGGGAGGAATTACGAGCAGTACTTC.

The chain joins TRBV7-9 to TRBJ1-2; possibly TRBD1 for D (5 bases). The germline CDR1 and CDR2 sequences are SEHNR and FQNEAQ (reference sequence). The CDR3 totals 15 residues. V was clipped by 5 bases and J by 8 bases, with 21 bases between them. Here the CDR3 reads CASSAYGPPWGGYTF. Written as DNA, the CDR3 is TGTGCCAGCAGCGCTTACGGCCCACCTTGGGGCGGCTACACCTTC.

The chain couples TRBV28 to TRBJ2-1, with D possibly being TRBD1 (6 bases). Germline CDR1 is MDHEN and CDR2 is SYDVKM. V was trimmed by 2 bases and J by 16 bases, leaving 12 bases between them. This CDR3 is built from 11 residues. The CDR3 nucleotides read TGTGCCAGCAGTTTAGGGGGCCCAAACTTCTTC. Translation: CASSLGGPNFF.